This record covers a single T cell receptor beta chain. The sample belongs to a study of technical replicates of blood from a few donors. Sequencing used immunoSEQ multiplex PCR; TCRdb keeps in-frame clones, though not all of them. The table has some 80,000 clones, almost 96% seen once. The CDR3 loop spans 17 amino acids. The germline V gene has CDR1 MGHRA and CDR2 YSYEKL. V was cut by 0 bases and J by 3 bases, with 18 bases left in between. The sequenced sample consisted of T cells isolated from PBMCs. This sequence originates from a human donor in good health. This chain uses TRBV4-1 with TRBJ2-7; a weak D match, TRBD2 (6 bases). CDR3 coding DNA: TGCGCCAGCAGCCAAGATCTTGGGGGGAGCCGTTTCTACGAGCAGTACTTC. Residues: CASSQDLGGSRFYEQYF.